Listed here are 30 T cell receptor beta chains from one sample, sequenced in a study of cytomegalovirus exposure and HLA in healthy donors. The PCR used 60 Vbeta and 13 Jbeta primers. Using immunoSEQ multiplex PCR, the repertoire was profiled, and TCRdb retains in-frame clones only, with some absent. The sample has around 140,000 clones, 60% to 80% seen once. Material: PBMCs. The source of these receptors is a woman aged 60-70 years in good health and CMV-seronegative.

The chain carries TRBV27 and TRBJ1-3; possibly TRBD1 for D (6 bases). CDR3 length: 15 amino acids. Trimming stripped 8 bases from V and 0 bases from J, with 14 bases between. Germline V gene sequence: CDR1 MNHEY, CDR2 SMNVEV (reference sequence). CDR3 residues: CASGRGGNSGNTIYF. The CDR3 bases are TGTGCCAGCGGGAGGGGGGGTAACTCTGGAAACACCATATATTTT.

The gene calls are TRBV5-5 and TRBJ2-1; D is undetermined. Deletions cut 4 bases from V and 4 bases from J, with 15 bases between. The CDR3 has 15 amino acids. Germline V gene sequence: CDR1 SGHKS, CDR2 YYEKEE (reference sequence). The CDR3 region has the DNA TGTGCCAGCAGCCCACAGCCAGCAACATACAATGAGCAGTTCTTC. As protein: CASSPQPATYNEQFF.

The chain links TRBV27 to TRBJ2-1; TRBD2 aligns across 8 bases. In germline, CDR1 is MNHEY, CDR2 SMNVEV (reference sequence). This CDR3 is built from 13 residues. V lost 6 bases, J lost 5 bases, and 3 bases stayed unmatched. CDR3 bases: TGTGCCAGCAGCGGGACTAGACACAATGAGCAGTTCTTC. Translating gives CASSGTRHNEQFF.

J is TRBJ1-2 and V is TRBV11-2; D gene ambiguous. This CDR3 spans 14 amino acids. The germline V and J ends were trimmed by 7 bases and 6 bases, with 18 bases remaining between them. Germline CDR1 SGHAT, CDR2 FQNNGV. Written as DNA, the CDR3 is TGTGCCAGCACTCGAGAGGCGGGGTCGAATGGCTACACCTTC. Protein product: CASTREAGSNGYTF.

In DNA form, the CDR3 reads TGTGCCTGGAGTGTCTACAGGGGGAAGAACACTGAAGCTTTCTTT. Protein: CAWSVYRGKNTEAFF. The V gene is TRBV30, the J gene TRBJ1-1, with 8 bases that match TRBD1. Per germline, CDR1 GTSNPN and CDR2 SVGIG (reference sequence). The trim removed 0 bases at V and 1 base at J, leaving 4 bases unmatched. The CDR3 has 15 residues.

The rearrangement joins TRBV6-6 to TRBJ1-5; D is uncertain. V was pared by 5 bases and J by 8 bases, with 13 bases between. Looked up from germline, CDR1 is MNHNY and CDR2 is SVGAGI (reference sequence). This CDR3 is 13 amino acids long. CDR3 loop: CASSAQTTEPQHF. The CDR3 DNA is TGTGCCAGCAGTGCACAGACCACCGAGCCCCAGCATTTT.

This clone was detected only once. The V call is TRBV7-9, the J call TRBJ1-3, with 8 bases identical to TRBD1. V lost 3 bases and J lost 1; bases outside the gene matches: 2. Germline CDR1 SEHNR, CDR2 FQNEAQ (reference sequence). This CDR3 has 15 residues. The CDR3 loop is CASSLQGASGNTIYF. The CDR3 bases are TGTGCCAGCAGCTTGCAGGGGGCGTCTGGAAACACCATATATTTT.

This sequence joins TRBV5-1 and TRBJ2-6, with 7 positions matching TRBD1. Germline V gives CDR1 SGHRS, CDR2 YFSETQ. Germline trimming cut 4 bases from V and 3 bases from J; bases unmatched to any gene: 10. The CDR3 contains 17 residues. DNA of the CDR3: TGCGCCAGCAGCCCCGGACAGGCCTGGGGTGGGGCCAACGTCCTGACTTTC. Its protein product is CASSPGQAWGGANVLTF. Looking up the rest from reference TRBV5-1 and TRBJ2-6 gives the full variable domain: KAGVTQTPRYLIKTRGQQVTLSCSPISGHRSVSWYQQTPGQGLQFLFEYFSETQRNKGNFPGRFSGRQFSNSRSEMNVSTLELGDSALYLCASSPGQAWGGANVLTFGAGSRLTVL.

The genes are TRBV4-2 and TRBJ1-2; 9 nucleotides agree with TRBD1. The CDR3 spans 15 residues. Trimming took 1 base from V and 4 from J; bases not matched to a gene: 4. Germline V CDR1 and CDR2: LGHNA, YNFKEQ. DNA for the CDR3: TGTGCCAGCAGCCAAGTGGAGACAGGGGGCTATGGCTACACCTTC. Its protein product is CASSQVETGGYGYTF.

The V call is TRBV27, the J call TRBJ2-2; TRBD2 is a possible D gene (6 bases). Trimming took 1 base from V and 0 from J, leaving 15 bases between them. Germline V gene sequence: CDR1 MNHEY, CDR2 SMNVEV (reference sequence). The CDR3 is 18 amino acids. Written as DNA, the CDR3 is TGTGCCAGCAGTTTATTGGGGGGAGGCGCGACGAACACCGGGGAGCTGTTTTTT. Translating gives CASSLLGGGATNTGELFF.

The chain carries TRBV6-5 and TRBJ2-1; D perhaps matches TRBD2 (6 bases). Germline values: CDR1 MNHEY, CDR2 SVGAGI. This CDR3 spans 13 amino acids. V was clipped by 5 bases and J by 5 bases, with 10 bases between them. The CDR3 nucleotides are TGTGCCAGCAGTGGCGGGGACCACAATGAGCAGTTCTTC. Protein product: CASSGGDHNEQFF.

This rearrangement joins TRBV28 to TRBJ1-1, with a possible D match to TRBD1 (5 bases). The V gene's germline CDR1 is MDHEN and CDR2 SYDVKM. Trimming cost V 5 bases and J 5 bases, with 15 bases left between them. The CDR3 loop spans 14 amino acids. This CDR3 reads CASSITGYSTEAFF. CDR3 DNA sequence: TGTGCCAGCAGTATAACAGGCTACTCAACTGAAGCTTTCTTT.

The rearrangement links TRBV7-9 to TRBJ2-7; 9 bases line up with TRBD1. The CDR3 contains 16 residues. V lost 5 bases and J lost 1; bases outside the gene matches: 9. Per the germline V gene, CDR1 is SEHNR and CDR2 is FQNEAQ (reference sequence). The CDR3 loop is CASSTERQGDSYEQYF. The DNA for the CDR3 is TGTGCCAGCAGCACGGAAAGACAGGGGGATTCCTACGAGCAGTACTTC. Full variable domain (missing parts from reference TRBV7-9 and TRBJ2-7): DTGVSQNPRHKITKRGQNVTFRCDPISEHNRLYWYRQTLGQGPEFLTYFQNEAQLEKSRLLSDRFSAERPKGSFSTLEIQRTEQGDSAMYLCASSTERQGDSYEQYFGPGTRLTVT.

The chain employs TRBV7-3 and TRBJ1-3; D is unclear. The germline V gene has CDR1 SGHTA and CDR2 FQGTGA. CDR3 length: 15 residues. The V and J ends lost 2 bases and 0 bases respectively, with 8 bases between them. For the CDR3, the DNA is TGTGCCAGCAGCTTATTAAGGAGCTCTGGAAACACCATATATTTT. This translates into CASSLLRSSGNTIYF.

The chain recombines TRBV10-1 with TRBJ2-1; 9 nucleotides agree with TRBD2. Germline CDR1 reads WNHNN; CDR2 reads SYGVQD (reference sequence). The J segment lost 3 bases and the V segment lost 0 bases, leaving 3 bases of the junction unmatched. This CDR3 spans 16 amino acids. For the CDR3, the DNA is TGCGCCAGCAGTGAGTCTAGCGGGAGAGTCTACAATGAGCAGTTCTTC. Protein: CASSESSGRVYNEQFF.

The chain has TRBV28 and TRBJ1-1; the match to TRBD1 covers 9 bases. This CDR3 has 15 residues. Germline trimming cut 3 bases from V and 1 base from J; bases unmatched to any gene: 3. Germline values: CDR1 MDHEN, CDR2 SYDVKM. The CDR3 DNA reads TGTGCCAGCAGTTTGACAGGGGGGGCGAACACTGAAGCTTTCTTT. Translating gives CASSLTGGANTEAFF.

This chain uses TRBV4-1 with TRBJ1-5; perhaps TRBD1 as D (5 bases). V shed 3 bases and J shed 7 bases, with 19 bases lying between them. The V gene's germline CDR1 is MGHRA and CDR2 YSYEKL. The CDR3 runs to 16 residues. The CDR3 loop is CASSHPATGRSQPQHF. The CDR3, as DNA: TGCGCCAGCAGCCACCCTGCTACAGGTAGGTCCCAGCCCCAGCATTTT.

The chain couples TRBV6-5 to TRBJ2-2; TRBD2 might be the D (6 bases). Trimming took 8 bases from V and 4 from J, leaving 11 bases between them. The CDR3 extends over 13 amino acids. CDR1 is MNHEY, CDR2 SVGAGI, per germline. This chain's CDR3 is CASHSSATGELFF. CDR3 DNA sequence: TGTGCCAGCCACTCTAGCGCCACCGGGGAGCTGTTTTTT.

This sequence joins TRBV18 and TRBJ1-2; D is unclear. CDR1 is KGHSH and CDR2 is LQKENI in the germline V gene. V gave up 4 bases and J gave up 7 bases, with 16 bases separating them. There are 14 residues in the CDR3. CDR3 region: CASSLTDLGGGYTF. For the CDR3, the DNA is TGTGCCAGCTCACTAACCGATCTTGGAGGTGGCTACACCTTC.

This chain connects TRBV6-1 to TRBJ1-2; 9 bases are shared with TRBD1. Germline V lookup: CDR1 MNHNS, CDR2 SASEGT. J lost 0 bases, V lost 7 bases, and 3 bases had no gene match. CDR3 length: 14 residues. The CDR3 region is CASTRQGANYGYTF. The DNA for the CDR3 is TGTGCCAGCACCAGACAGGGGGCTAACTATGGCTACACCTTC.

The chain couples TRBV19 to TRBJ1-5, with a weak D call TRBD1 (5 bases). This CDR3 has 16 amino acids. From germline, CDR1 is LNHDA and CDR2 SQIVND (reference sequence). The V end lost 1 base, the J end lost 0 bases, and 10 bases lay between the germline ends. In DNA, the CDR3 is TGTGCCAGTAGTATAGGACAGTCTTATAGCAATCAGCCCCAGCATTTT. The encoded protein is CASSIGQSYSNQPQHF.

V usage is TRBV9 and J usage is TRBJ2-7; a possible D gene is TRBD1 (7 bases). The V gene lost 2 bases and the J gene lost 4 bases, with 25 bases spanning the gap. CDR1 and CDR2 (germline): SGDLS, YYNGEE. The CDR3 has 18 amino acids. DNA for the CDR3: TGTGCCAGCAGCGTCGGAGGGGGCCCGTTTACACTAATTTACGAGCAGTACTTC. Residues: CASSVGGGPFTLIYEQYF.

The V call is TRBV6-1, the J call TRBJ2-1, with TRBD2 as a possible D gene (7 bases). The length of the CDR3 is 16 residues. Looked up from germline, CDR1 is MNHNS and CDR2 is SASEGT. The V end lost 4 bases, the J end lost 5 bases, and 18 bases lay between the germline ends. CDR3 nucleotide sequence: TGTGCCAGCAGTGCGCGAGGGAGGGGGATTAACAATGAGCAGTTCTTC. It specifies CASSARGRGINNEQFF.

CDR3 DNA sequence: TGTGCCAGCACCCCGGGGGGGACTAGAAAGACAGATACGCAGTATTTT. It yields the protein CASTPGGTRKTDTQYF. The chain couples TRBV5-4 to TRBJ2-3; 8 bases match TRBD2. Germline CDR1 reads SGHNT; CDR2 reads YYREEE (reference sequence). J was trimmed by 3 bases and V by 6 bases; bases with no gene match: 12. The CDR3 spans 16 residues.

V gene TRBV30 combines with J gene TRBJ2-4; 11 bases are a match to TRBD1. Germline CDR1 GTSNPN, CDR2 SVGIG (reference sequence). The CDR3 is 14 amino acids. J gave up 3 bases and V 7 bases, and 5 bases lay outside the gene matches. The DNA of the CDR3 is TGTGCCTCAGGGACAGGGGGTGACAAAAACATTCAGTACTTC. Protein product: CASGTGGDKNIQYF.

This chain joins TRBV28 and TRBJ1-2; D ambiguous. This CDR3 is 14 amino acids long. The germline V and J ends were trimmed by 4 bases and 4 bases, with 13 bases remaining between them. Per germline, CDR1 MDHEN and CDR2 SYDVKM. CDR3 amino acids: CASSSPGRGYGYTF. CDR3 DNA sequence: TGTGCCAGCAGTTCCCCAGGCCGGGGCTATGGCTACACCTTC.

This rearrangement joins TRBV19 to TRBJ2-1; tentatively, D is TRBD2 (6 bases). V lost 10 bases and J lost 4, with 14 bases in between. There are 13 residues in the CDR3. CDR1 LNHDA and CDR2 SQIVND come from the germline V gene (reference sequence). This CDR3 is CAIGFGGYNEQFF. The CDR3 DNA reads as TGTGCCATCGGGTTCGGGGGTTACAATGAGCAGTTCTTC.

V and J are TRBV11-2 and TRBJ1-5; D is ambiguous. CDR3 length: 13 amino acids. The germline V and J ends were trimmed by 1 base and 7 bases, with 8 bases remaining between them. Germline loops: CDR1 SGHAT, CDR2 FQNNGV. CDR3 coding DNA: TGTGCCAGCAGCTTAGGACAAGAGCAGCCCCAGCATTTT. Amino acids: CASSLGQEQPQHF.

This clone was seen only a few times. The chain links TRBV27 to TRBJ1-1, with 8 bases identical to TRBD1. Germline V CDR1 and CDR2: MNHEY, SMNVEV (reference sequence). V lost 3 bases, J lost 4 bases, and 13 bases stayed unmatched. This CDR3 is built from 17 residues. CDR3 sequence reads: CASSLGGRGRWGTEAFF. The CDR3 bases are TGTGCCAGCAGTTTGGGGGGCAGGGGGCGCTGGGGCACTGAAGCTTTCTTT.

The V call is TRBV6-6, the J call TRBJ2-5, with TRBD1 matching over 9 bases. The CDR3 contains 15 residues. The trim removed 5 bases at V and 0 bases at J, leaving 4 bases unmatched. Germline CDR1 reads MNHNY; CDR2 reads SVGAGI (reference sequence). The CDR3, as DNA: TGTGCCAGCAGTCGGACAGGGGAGAACCAAGAGACCCAGTACTTC. It encodes CASSRTGENQETQYF.